This TCR beta chain came from a study of cytomegalovirus exposure and HLA in healthy donors. About the research overall: In a previous analysis, more than 90 million unique TCR beta sequences were found from 150 million to 200 million T cells. Samples from HLA-typed donors yielded about 85 million unique TCRs in an early data release. For the approximately 430 genotyped donors, about 79% fell within the Caucasian-associated ancestry cluster.

The germline V gene has CDR1 SGHKS and CDR2 YYEKEE (reference sequence). CDR3 size: 15 residues. Losses at the gene ends were 3 bases for V and 6 bases for J; bases not matched to a gene: 7. Remarks on this clone: Its specificity is unknown.

Findings of the study overall: Cytomegalovirus-associated TCR beta chains were listed, numbering roughly 150.

The PCR made use of 60 Vbeta and 13 Jbeta primers. The table came from immunoSEQ multiplex PCR; TCRdb's copy has only in-frame clones and leaves some out. This sample carries almost 90,000 clones, 85% of them seen once, and the ten largest clones take around 7%. This receptor was obtained from a middle-aged man in good health and CMV-seropositive. The J gene is TRBJ1-3, the V gene TRBV5-5; 9 bases map to TRBD1. The sequenced material came from PBMCs. The CDR3 sequence is CASSSNRDRVNTIYF. The CDR3 nucleotides read TGTGCCAGCAGCTCTAACCGGGACAGGGTAAACACCATATATTTT.